The rows below give T cell receptor beta chains drawn from one sample of a study of T cell changes during pregnancy in multiple sclerosis. TCRdb's table, derived via immunoSEQ multiplex PCR, lists solely in-frame clones and lacks some. Of around 75,000 clones listed, around 94% were seen once; the top ten hold approximately 0.15%. Sequenced here: CD4+ T cells from peripheral blood mononuclear cells, sampled after pregnancy. The receptors here all came from a female donor with multiple sclerosis, enrolled in a pregnancy study. Each CDR3 is given with its conserved first and last residue. The D gene is left open where the match is weak. Clone size, where shown, is once, few, many, or a class for clones that have expanded.

TGCGCCAGCAGTCAATCGGGCAAACTTCAGGGGCGATACAATGAGCAGTTCTTC	CASSQSGKLQGRYNEQFF	.	TRBV23-1	.	TRBJ2-1	18
TGTGCCAGCAGCTTAGAGGTTTCGGGTCCGAACACCGGGGAGCTGTTTTTT	CASSLEVSGPNTGELFF	.	TRBV11-2	.	TRBJ2-2	17
TGTGCCAGCAGCTCCGTAGACCGGGACACTGAAGCTTTCTTT	CASSSVDRDTEAFF	.	TRBV5-5	.	TRBJ1-1	14
TGTGCCAGCAGCTTAAGGAGGGCAGCAGATACGCAGTATTTT	CASSLRRAADTQYF	.	TRBV7-8	once	TRBJ2-3	14
TGTGCCAGCAGTAGAACAGGGAGCACAGATACGCAGTATTTT	CASSRTGSTDTQYF	.	TRBV6-5	.	TRBJ2-3	14
TGTGCCACTCGTGATTGGGGTTGGGAGTCCTACGAGCAGTACTTC	CATRDWGWESYEQYF	.	TRBV28	.	TRBJ2-7	15
TGTGCCAGCAGCCCCGGGACAGGGATGACCGGGGAGCTGTTTTTT	CASSPGTGMTGELFF	TRBD1	TRBV2	.	TRBJ2-2	15
TGCGCCAGCAGCTTGAACGCGGCGAACACTGAAGCTTTCTTT	CASSLNAANTEAFF	.	TRBV5-1	.	TRBJ1-1	14
TGTGCCAGTACCCCGATCCAGGGGGGTGGACAGCCCCAGCATTTT	CASTPIQGGGQPQHF	TRBD1	TRBV19	.	TRBJ1-5	15
TGTGCCAGCAGTCTGATTCGGGATTACAGTGTAGCTTTCTTT	CASSLIRDYSVAFF	.	TRBV28	.	TRBJ1-1	14
TGTGCCTGGAGTGGTAGGTCGGGAGGATCGGGACCGCAGTATTTT	CAWSGRSGGSGPQYF	TRBD2	TRBV30	few	TRBJ2-3	15
TGTGCCAGCAGCTCCGGGAATAGAAACACCATATATTTT	CASSSGNRNTIYF	.	TRBV7-9	.	TRBJ1-3	13
TGTGCCAGCAGTTACTCACGGTCTAATGAAAAACTGTTTTTT	CASSYSRSNEKLFF	.	TRBV6-6	.	TRBJ1-4	14
TGTGCCAGCAGCCAAGAGTCTAGCGGGAGAGTTGAGCAGTTCTTC	CASSQESSGRVEQFF	TRBD2	TRBV4-2	.	TRBJ2-1	15
TGTGCCAGCAGCCAAGATCCTGGACAGGGGGCAGGTGGGGCCAACGTCCTGACTTTC	CASSQDPGQGAGGANVLTF	TRBD1	TRBV4-2	.	TRBJ2-6	19
TGTGCCAGCAGCTTAGGGAAAGGAGCGGGAGCTTTCTTT	CASSLGKGAGAFF	.	TRBV11-3	.	TRBJ1-1	13
TGTGCCAGCAGCTTAGGAAGCAGGGTACAAGGGGGAGAGACCCAGTACTTC	CASSLGSRVQGGETQYF	.	TRBV11-3	.	TRBJ2-5	17
TGCGCCAGCAGCTGGGACATCGCTTCCTACGAGCAGTACTTC	CASSWDIASYEQYF	.	TRBV5-1	.	TRBJ2-7	14
TGTGCCAGCAGTTTCCAACCCCGGGGAGCGGGAGTGGGTGATACGCAGTATTTT	CASSFQPRGAGVGDTQYF	TRBD2	TRBV27	.	TRBJ2-3	18
TGCAGCGTTTCTAGCGGGCCTAGTCCCCAGTACGAGCAGTACTTC	CSVSSGPSPQYEQYF	TRBD2	TRBV29-1	.	TRBJ2-7	15
TGTGCCAGCAGCCCGGGTACCTACAATGAGCAGTTCTTC	CASSPGTYNEQFF	.	TRBV5-5	.	TRBJ2-1	13
TGTGCCGGAATGACACCACAGACAGGGAGAGAGACCCAGTACTTC	CAGMTPQTGRETQYF	TRBD1	TRBV6-6	.	TRBJ2-5	15
TGCAGCACCTCACAGGCAGATACGCAGTATTTT	CSTSQADTQYF	.	TRBV29-1	.	TRBJ2-3	11
TGTGCCAGCAGTGGTGGGCAAGCTTTCTTT	CASSGGQAFF	.	TRBV28	.	TRBJ1-1	10
TGCAGCGTGTTAACCCCGGGATCGAACTATGGCTACACCTTC	CSVLTPGSNYGYTF	.	TRBV29-1	once	TRBJ1-2	14
TGTGCCAGCAGTTACTTAGCGGGAGGGCCCCCCTACGAGCAGTACTTC	CASSYLAGGPPYEQYF	TRBD2	TRBV6-5	.	TRBJ2-7	16